The 3 T cell receptor beta chains given below trace back to one sample, sequenced in a study of tumor and adjacent non-tumor tissue in lung cancer. TCRbeta libraries were built with three rounds of nested PCR, modified from ARM-PCR. TCRdb reprocessed the multiplex PCR reads with MiXCR, giving one entry per CDR3 protein. This table has about 110,000 distinct CDR3 sequences, 84% appearing once. No cell sorting was done before RNA was extracted from the tissue. What was sequenced was lung tumor tissue. The receptors come from a man in his 70s with non-small cell lung cancer.

On this clonotype: The junction differs from germline at one of its ends, possibly a read error. The J gene is TRBJ2-5, the V gene TRBV7-8; 7 nucleotides agree with TRBD2. Germline values: CDR1 SGHVS, CDR2 FQNEAQ. CDR3 length: 16 amino acids. CDR3 sequence reads: CANSLFGLAGEEAQYF. CDR3 DNA sequence: TGTGCCAACAGCTTATTCGGATTGGCGGGAGAAGAGGCCCAGTACTTC. The full variable domain, in which reference TRBV7-8 and TRBJ2-5 provide the parts outside the CDR3, is GAGVSQSPRYKVAKRGQDVALRCDPISGHVSLFWYQQALGQGPEFLTYFQNEAQLDKSGLPSDRFFAERPEGSVSTLKIQRTQQEDSAVYLCANSLFGLAGEEAQYFGPGTRLLVL.

This clonotype has ten or more counts. The V and J genes are TRBV7-8 and TRBJ2-7; TRBD1 matches 7 bases. This CDR3 comprises 12 residues. The J segment lost 5 bases and the V segment lost 5 bases, leaving 3 bases of the junction unmatched. CDR1 and CDR2 (germline): SGHVS, FQNEAQ. CDR3 sequence reads: CASSPDRNEQYF. Written as DNA, the CDR3 is TGTGCCAGCAGCCCGGACAGGAACGAGCAGTACTTC.

Worth noting for this clonotype: As the CDR3 is not closed by the conserved phenylalanine or tryptophan, this likely results from a read error. The chain combines TRBV6-5 with TRBJ2-7; D unresolved. There are 13 residues in the CDR3. Germline V gives CDR1 MNHEY, CDR2 SVGAGI. The CDR3 loop reads CVSSPMLGYEQYL. The CDR3 DNA is TGTGTCAGCAGCCCCATGTTGGGCTACGAGCAGTACCTC.